The rows below give T cell receptor beta chains drawn from one sample of a study of shared clonotypes between healthy human individuals. Repertoires were generated with immunoSEQ multiplex PCR, while TCRdb's copy carries only in-frame clones and drops some. The sample has about 510,000 clones, approximately 85% seen once. Material: PBMCs. These receptors came from a woman aged 40 to 50 in good health. Some clones in this sample may be carry-over from other donors' samples. Each CDR3 is given with its conserved first and last residue. Fields, in order: J gene, D gene, V gene, CDR3 length, clone size, CDR3 DNA, CDR3 protein. A D gene is named only where the DNA matches it firmly. Where a row states a size, it is once, few, many or the class of an expanded clone; other rows omit it.

>TRBJ1-2|-|TRBV7-2|12|-
TGTGCCAGCAGCTTAGCCCTCGGCGGCTACACCTTC
CASSLALGGYTF
>TRBJ2-1|TRBD2|TRBV9|17|-
TGTGCCAGCAGCGTAGATGTAGGGACTAGCCGAGGCAATGAGCAGTTCTTC
CASSVDVGTSRGNEQFF
>TRBJ2-2|-|TRBV7-3|15|-
TGTGCCAGCAGCCCCCGGGGCGGGTCCACCGGGGAGCTGTTTTTT
CASSPRGGSTGELFF
>TRBJ2-3|-|TRBV28|13|-
TGTGCCAGCAGTTTACCCCGGAGGGATACGCAGTATTTT
CASSLPRRDTQYF
>TRBJ2-5|-|TRBV7-9|15|-
TGTGCCAGCAGCTTCCTTGGGGGTGGGCAAGAGACCCAGTACTTC
CASSFLGGGQETQYF
>TRBJ1-2|-|TRBV20-1|11|-
TGCAGTGCCGTGACCAACTATGGCTACACCTTC
CSAVTNYGYTF
>TRBJ2-3|-|TRBV5-1|14|-
TGCGCCAGCAGCATTCGACAGGTAACAGATACGCAGTATTTT
CASSIRQVTDTQYF
>TRBJ2-3|-|TRBV27|13|-
TGTGCCAGCTCATATACTCCTACAGATACGCAGTATTTT
CASSYTPTDTQYF
>TRBJ2-1|TRBD2|TRBV9|14|-
TGTGCCAGCAGCACCCGACTAGCCAGCAATGAGCAGTTCTTC
CASSTRLASNEQFF
>TRBJ2-1|TRBD2|TRBV30|16|-
TGTGCCTGGAGTACCCATGACGGACTAGCGCAGAATGAGCAGTTCTTC
CAWSTHDGLAQNEQFF
>TRBJ2-1|TRBD2|TRBV7-6|15|-
TGTGCCAGCAGCTTAGGCGGGAGGGCAAAGGGTGAGCAGTTCTTC
CASSLGGRAKGEQFF
>TRBJ2-6|TRBD2|TRBV4-1|19|-
TGCGCCAGCAGCCTCGGGGGAGGGAGACGGGTCTCTGGGGCCAACGTCCTGACTTTC
CASSLGGGRRVSGANVLTF
>TRBJ2-2|-|TRBV5-1|15|many
TGCGCCAGCAGTTTACCCGATGAGGGCACCGGGGAGCTGTTTTTT
CASSLPDEGTGELFF
>TRBJ2-2|TRBD2|TRBV7-8|17|-
TGTGCCAGCAGCTTAGGGCCAGCGGGAGGAAACACCGGGGAGCTGTTTTTT
CASSLGPAGGNTGELFF
>TRBJ1-1|-|TRBV11-2|12|-
TGTGCCAGCAGCTTGACAGGTCTCGAAGCTTTCTTT
CASSLTGLEAFF
>TRBJ1-5|-|TRBV19|16|-
TGTGCCAGTAGTATGAGGTCGGACCTTAGCAATCAGCCCCAGCATTTT
CASSMRSDLSNQPQHF
>TRBJ2-1|-|TRBV4-3|14|-
TGCGCCAGCAGCCCCGGACAGTCCTACAATGAGCAGTTCTTC
CASSPGQSYNEQFF
>TRBJ1-3|TRBD1|TRBV28|16|once
TGTGCCAGCAGTCCCCCCATCGGACAGGGCCAAAACACCATATATTTT
CASSPPIGQGQNTIYF
>TRBJ2-1|-|TRBV19|15|few
TGTGCCAGTAGTATAGCTGCAGGGGCGTACAATGAGCAGTTCTTC
CASSIAAGAYNEQFF
>TRBJ2-1|-|TRBV7-8|15|-
TGTGCCAGCAGCTTAGTGGGGGGTTCCTACAATGAGCAGTTCTTC
CASSLVGGSYNEQFF
>TRBJ2-7|TRBD2|TRBV18|14|-
TGTGCCAGCTCACCGGGTAGCGGGAGCTACGAGCAGTACTTC
CASSPGSGSYEQYF
>TRBJ2-7|-|TRBV28|13|few
TGTGCCAGCCGTCCGGGCGGGATCAACGAGCAGTACTTC
CASRPGGINEQYF
>TRBJ2-3|-|TRBV5-1|15|-
TGCGCCAGCAGCTTGGACGGGCAGGGCACAGATACGCAGTATTTT
CASSLDGQGTDTQYF
>TRBJ2-7|TRBD1|TRBV4-1|16|-
TGCGCCAGCAGCCACGGAACAGGGGGGATCTCCTACGAGCAGTACTTC
CASSHGTGGISYEQYF
>TRBJ2-2|TRBD1|TRBV18|16|-
TGTGCCAGCTCACCAAAGGGACAGGGTGCCACCGGGGAGCTGTTTTTT
CASSPKGQGATGELFF
>TRBJ2-7|TRBD1|TRBV10-1|15|-
TGCGCCAGCAGTGAGTCAAGGGACAGGGACCACGAGCAGTACTTC
CASSESRDRDHEQYF
>TRBJ2-1|-|TRBV7-9|12|once
TGTGCCAGCAGCCGCAGCTACAATGAGCAGTTCTTC
CASSRSYNEQFF
>TRBJ2-1|-|TRBV7-3|15|few
TGTGCCAGCAGCTTTAACGGGAACTCCTACAATGAGCAGTTCTTC
CASSFNGNSYNEQFF
>TRBJ2-7|TRBD2|TRBV7-2|15|-
TGTGCCAGCAGCTTACGCGGGAGCCTAGCCTACGAGCAGTACTTC
CASSLRGSLAYEQYF
>TRBJ1-4|-|TRBV13|14|once
TGTGCCAGCAGCTTACGGGGCGGGAGGGAAAAACTGTTTTTT
CASSLRGGREKLFF
>TRBJ1-5|-|TRBV12-2|16|-
TGTGCAAGTCGTTACCGCTCCCCGGACAGCAATCAGCCCCAGCATTTT
CASRYRSPDSNQPQHF